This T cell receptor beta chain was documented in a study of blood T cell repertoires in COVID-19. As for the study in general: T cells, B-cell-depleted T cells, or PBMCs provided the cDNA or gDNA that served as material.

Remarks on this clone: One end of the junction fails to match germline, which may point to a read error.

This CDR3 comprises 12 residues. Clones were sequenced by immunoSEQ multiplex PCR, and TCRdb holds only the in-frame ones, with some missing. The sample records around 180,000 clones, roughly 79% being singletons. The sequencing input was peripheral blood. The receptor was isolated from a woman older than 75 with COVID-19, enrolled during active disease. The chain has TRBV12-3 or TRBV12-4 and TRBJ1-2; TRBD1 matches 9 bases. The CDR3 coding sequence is TGTGCCAGCAGTACCGGGACAGGGAGAGAAATTTTC. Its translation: CASSTGTGREIF.